The present entry profiles one TCR beta chain with its context. What it binds is not known. The sample is drawn from a study of cytomegalovirus exposure and HLA in healthy donors. Findings of the study overall: With later analysis, a missense DCLRE1C variant became linked to TCR beta V- and J-gene trimming.

The PCR contained 60 Vbeta and 13 Jbeta primers. Some clones are missing from TCRdb's copy, which holds only in-frame ones; the method was immunoSEQ multiplex PCR. The sample shows about 110,000 clones, 73% of them seen only once. The germline CDR1 and CDR2 sequences are SEHNR and FQNEAQ (reference sequence). The CDR3 runs to 17 residues. V lost 5 bases and J 0 bases, leaving 18 bases between the germline ends. The sequenced sample was PBMCs. This TCR derives from a man aged 25-45 years in good health and CMV-seronegative. This chain connects TRBV7-9 to TRBJ2-3, with D possibly TRBD1 on 6 matching bases. The CDR3 is CASSHLIKRGSTDTQYF. The CDR3 nucleotides are TGTGCCAGCAGCCATCTTATAAAGAGGGGGAGCACAGATACGCAGTATTTT.